This T cell receptor beta chain is drawn from a study of cytomegalovirus exposure and HLA in healthy donors. Study outcomes and limitations: Reported results showed that the classifier diagnosed cytomegalovirus status with high specificity and sensitivity.

Researchers ran the PCR with 60 Vbeta and 13 Jbeta primers. TCRdb keeps only in-frame clones here, not all; method: immunoSEQ multiplex PCR. In the table there are 90,000 to 140,000 clones, around 75% of which are singletons. The junction had 6 bases not matched to a gene; V was cut back by 0 bases and J by 5 bases. CDR3 size: 17 residues. Germline V lookup: CDR1 SGHRS, CDR2 YFSETQ. As regards this clone: Its antigen is still unknown.

This chain joins TRBV5-1 and TRBJ1-6, with TRBD1 matching 9 bases. Sequencing input: PBMCs. The receptor comes from a man aged 30-40 years in good health and CMV-seropositive. The CDR3 DNA follows: TGCGCCAGCAGCTTGGTTAGGACAGGGGACAATAATTCACCCCTCCACTTT. Its translation is CASSLVRTGDNNSPLHF.